Detailed here is one T cell receptor (beta chain). This entry belongs to a study of blood T cells in healthy people across ages. For the second PCR, which ran for about 6 to 12 cycles, a sample-barcoded 5' primer and a J-beta primer mix were used. Every cDNA molecule bore a tag from a template-switch adaptor containing 12 random nucleotides. Each CDR3 protein gets one entry after TCRdb re-called the 5' RACE reads with MiXCR. The sample records 800,000 to 950,000 distinct CDR3 sequences, around 46% being singletons. The ends were cut back, 0 bases at V and 6 bases at J, with 4 bases in the middle. Per the germline V gene, CDR1 is ENHRY and CDR2 is SYGVKD. The CDR3 runs to 12 residues.

The TCR was taken from a man aged 25 to 45 in good health. The sample taken for sequencing was blood. The chain joins TRBV10-3 to TRBJ2-3; D ambiguous. DNA of the CDR3: TGTGCCATCAGTGAGTCAATGGATACGCAGTATTTT. This codes for CAISESMDTQYF.